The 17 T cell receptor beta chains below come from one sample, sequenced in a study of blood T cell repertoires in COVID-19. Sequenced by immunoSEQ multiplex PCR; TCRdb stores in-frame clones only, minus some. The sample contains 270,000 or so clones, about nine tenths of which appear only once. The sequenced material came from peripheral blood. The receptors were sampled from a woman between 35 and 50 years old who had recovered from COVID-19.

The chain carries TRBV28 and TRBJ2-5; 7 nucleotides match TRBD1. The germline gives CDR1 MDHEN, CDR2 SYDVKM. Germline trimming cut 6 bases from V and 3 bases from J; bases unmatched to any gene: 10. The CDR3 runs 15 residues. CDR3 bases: TGTGCCAGCAGCCTCCTCGGGACAGCTGAAGAGACCCAGTACTTC. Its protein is CASSLLGTAEETQYF. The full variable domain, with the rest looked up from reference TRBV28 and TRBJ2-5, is DVKVTQSSRYLVKRTGEKVFLECVQDMDHENMFWYRQDPGLGLRLIYFSYDVKMKEKGDIPEGYSVSREKKERFSLILESASTNQTSMYLCASSLLGTAEETQYFGPGTRLLVL.

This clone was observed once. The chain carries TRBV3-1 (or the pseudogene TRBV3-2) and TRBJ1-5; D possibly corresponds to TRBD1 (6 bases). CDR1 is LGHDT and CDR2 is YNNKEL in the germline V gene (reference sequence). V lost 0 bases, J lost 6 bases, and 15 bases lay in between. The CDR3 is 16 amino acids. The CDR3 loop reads CASSQDLGGWGQPQHF. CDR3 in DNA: TGTGCCAGCAGCCAAGACCTAGGGGGATGGGGTCAGCCCCAGCATTTT.

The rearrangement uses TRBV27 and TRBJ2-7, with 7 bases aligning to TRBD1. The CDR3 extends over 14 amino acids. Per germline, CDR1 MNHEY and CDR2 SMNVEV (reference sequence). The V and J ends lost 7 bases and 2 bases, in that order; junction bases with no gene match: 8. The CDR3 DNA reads TGTGCCAGCAAAGAGGGACAGTTAACCTACGAGCAGTACTTC. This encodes CASKEGQLTYEQYF.

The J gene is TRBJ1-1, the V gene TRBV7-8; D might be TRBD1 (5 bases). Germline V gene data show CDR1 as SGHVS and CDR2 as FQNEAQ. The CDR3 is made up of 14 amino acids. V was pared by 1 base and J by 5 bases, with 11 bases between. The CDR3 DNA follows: TGTGCCAGCAGCTTAGAGTCGGGGGGGACTGAAGCTTTCTTT. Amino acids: CASSLESGGTEAFF. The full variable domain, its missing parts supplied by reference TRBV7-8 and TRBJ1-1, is GAGVSQSPRYKVAKRGQDVALRCDPISGHVSLFWYQQALGQGPEFLTYFQNEAQLDKSGLPSDRFFAERPEGSVSTLKIQRTQQEDSAVYLCASSLESGGTEAFFGQGTRLTVV.

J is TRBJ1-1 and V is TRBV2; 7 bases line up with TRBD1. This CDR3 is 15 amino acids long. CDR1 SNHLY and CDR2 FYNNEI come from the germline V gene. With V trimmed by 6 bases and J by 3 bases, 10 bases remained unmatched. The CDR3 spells CASSPQQGLHTEAFF. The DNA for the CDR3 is TGTGCCAGCAGCCCCCAACAGGGGTTACACACTGAAGCTTTCTTT.

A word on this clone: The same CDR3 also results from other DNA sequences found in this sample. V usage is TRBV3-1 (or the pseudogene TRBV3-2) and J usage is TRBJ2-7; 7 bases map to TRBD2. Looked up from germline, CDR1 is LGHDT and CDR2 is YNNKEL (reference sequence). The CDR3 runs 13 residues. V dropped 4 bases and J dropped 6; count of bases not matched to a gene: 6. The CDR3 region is CASSPGGRGEQYF. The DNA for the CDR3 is TGTGCCAGCAGCCCGGGCGGGAGAGGCGAGCAGTACTTC.

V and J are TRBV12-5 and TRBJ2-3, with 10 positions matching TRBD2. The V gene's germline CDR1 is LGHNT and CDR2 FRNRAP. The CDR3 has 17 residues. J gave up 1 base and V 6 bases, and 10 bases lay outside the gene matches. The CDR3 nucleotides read TGTGCTAGTGGGCAAACCCCTAGCGGGAGCCGCACAGATACGCAGTATTTT. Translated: CASGQTPSGSRTDTQYF. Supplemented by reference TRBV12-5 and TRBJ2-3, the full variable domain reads DARVTQTPRHKVTEMGQEVTMRCQPILGHNTVFWYRQTMMQGLELLAYFRNRAPLDDSGMPKDRFSAEMPDATLATLKIQPSEPRDSAVYFCASGQTPSGSRTDTQYFGPGTRLTVL.

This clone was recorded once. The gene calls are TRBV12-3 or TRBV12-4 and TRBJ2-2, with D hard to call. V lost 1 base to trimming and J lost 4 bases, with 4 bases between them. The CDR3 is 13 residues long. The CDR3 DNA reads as TGTGCCAGCAGTTTAGTTAGCACCGGGGAGCTGTTTTTT. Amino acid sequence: CASSLVSTGELFF.

CDR3 coding DNA: TGTGCCAGCAGCAGTACGGCGGGGCAAGAGACCCAGTACTTC. Translating it yields CASSSTAGQETQYF. This rearrangement joins TRBV11-2 to TRBJ2-5, with D perhaps matching TRBD2 (6 bases). The CDR3 runs 14 residues. Germline CDR1 is SGHAT and CDR2 is FQNNGV. V was shortened by 5 bases and J by 2 bases, with 12 bases between the two germline ends.

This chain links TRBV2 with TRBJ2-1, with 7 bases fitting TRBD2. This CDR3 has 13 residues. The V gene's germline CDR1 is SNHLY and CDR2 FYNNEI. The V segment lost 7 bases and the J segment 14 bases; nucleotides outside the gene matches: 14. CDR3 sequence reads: CASTTIAGRGEFF. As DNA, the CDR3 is TGTGCCAGCACCACTATAGCGGGCCGGGGGGAGTTCTTC.

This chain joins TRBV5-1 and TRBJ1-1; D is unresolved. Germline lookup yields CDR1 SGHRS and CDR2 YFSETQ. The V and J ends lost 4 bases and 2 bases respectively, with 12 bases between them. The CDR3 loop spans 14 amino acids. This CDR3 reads CASSPTGENTEAFF. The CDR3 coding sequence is TGCGCCAGCAGCCCTACCGGGGAAAACACTGAAGCTTTCTTT.

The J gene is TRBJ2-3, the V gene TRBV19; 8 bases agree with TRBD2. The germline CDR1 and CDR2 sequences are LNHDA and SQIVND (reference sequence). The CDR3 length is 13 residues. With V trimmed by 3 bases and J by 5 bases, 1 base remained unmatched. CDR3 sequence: CASSIRGGDTQYF. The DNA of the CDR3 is TGTGCCAGTAGTATTCGGGGGGGAGATACGCAGTATTTT.

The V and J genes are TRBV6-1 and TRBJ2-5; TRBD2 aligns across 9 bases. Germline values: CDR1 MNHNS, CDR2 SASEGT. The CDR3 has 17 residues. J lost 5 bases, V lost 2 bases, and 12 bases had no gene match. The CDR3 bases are TGTGCCAGCAGTGAACATCGAAATAGCGGGAGCGGGGAGACCCAGTACTTC. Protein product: CASSEHRNSGSGETQYF.

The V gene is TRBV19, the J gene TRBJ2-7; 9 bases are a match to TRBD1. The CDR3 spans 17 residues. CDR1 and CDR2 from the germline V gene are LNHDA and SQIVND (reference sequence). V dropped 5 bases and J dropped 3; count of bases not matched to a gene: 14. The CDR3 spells CASSPAFWTGEYYEQYF. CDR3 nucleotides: TGTGCCAGTAGTCCAGCCTTTTGGACAGGGGAATACTACGAGCAGTACTTC.

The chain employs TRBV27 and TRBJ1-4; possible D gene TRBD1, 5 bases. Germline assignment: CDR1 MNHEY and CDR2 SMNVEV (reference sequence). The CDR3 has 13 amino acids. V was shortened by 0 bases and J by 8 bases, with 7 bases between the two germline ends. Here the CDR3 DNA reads TGTGCCAGCAGTTTATCGACAGAAGAAAAACTGTTTTTT. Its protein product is CASSLSTEEKLFF. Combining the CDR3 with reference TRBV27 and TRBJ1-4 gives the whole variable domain EAQVTQNPRYLITVTGKKLTVTCSQNMNHEYMSWYRQDPGLGLRQIYYSMNVEVTDKGDVPEGYKVSRKEKRNFPLILESPSPNQTSLYFCASSLSTEEKLFFGSGTQLSVL.

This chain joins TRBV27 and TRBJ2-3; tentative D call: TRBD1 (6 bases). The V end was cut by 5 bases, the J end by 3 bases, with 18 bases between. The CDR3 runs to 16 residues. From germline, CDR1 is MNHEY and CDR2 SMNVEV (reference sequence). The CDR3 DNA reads TGTGCCAGCAGTCCCCTTGGGGGCGGCGGTACAGATACGCAGTATTTT. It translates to CASSPLGGGGTDTQYF.

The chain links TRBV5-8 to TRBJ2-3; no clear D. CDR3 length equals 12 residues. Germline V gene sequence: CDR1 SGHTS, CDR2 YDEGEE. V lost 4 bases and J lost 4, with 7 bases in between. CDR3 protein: CASSQVADTQYF. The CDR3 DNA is TGTGCCAGCAGCCAGGTCGCAGATACGCAGTATTTT.